This TCR beta chain was captured in a study of T cells after yellow fever vaccination. One entry per CDR3 protein, called by TCRdb with MiXCR from the 5' RACE reads. The table shows 300,000 to 400,000 distinct CDR3 sequences, with approximately 12% occurring only once. With respect to this clonotype: Its matching antigen is unknown.

Trimming removed 5 bases from V and 5 bases from J; junction bases left unmatched: 12. Germline loops: CDR1 SQVTM, CDR2 ANQGSEA. The CDR3 consists of 15 residues. General study findings and limits: Subsequent to the booster, the majority of primary-vaccination clones reappeared (around 95% CD4, approximately 90% CD8). Sorted repertoires could include abundant contaminating clonotypes from bulk cells. Clonotypes found in both CD4 and CD8 compartments made up a small share.

This chain uses TRBV29-1 with TRBJ1-2; 9 nucleotides match TRBD1. This sample comprised CD4+ T cells sorted from PBMCs, obtained 15 days after the yellow fever booster vaccination. This receptor was taken from a man aged 18 to 29 who received the YFV17D yellow fever vaccine. The CDR3 spells CSVPQTGGSGYGYTF. CDR3 in DNA: TGCAGCGTTCCTCAGACAGGGGGGAGTGGATATGGCTACACCTTC.